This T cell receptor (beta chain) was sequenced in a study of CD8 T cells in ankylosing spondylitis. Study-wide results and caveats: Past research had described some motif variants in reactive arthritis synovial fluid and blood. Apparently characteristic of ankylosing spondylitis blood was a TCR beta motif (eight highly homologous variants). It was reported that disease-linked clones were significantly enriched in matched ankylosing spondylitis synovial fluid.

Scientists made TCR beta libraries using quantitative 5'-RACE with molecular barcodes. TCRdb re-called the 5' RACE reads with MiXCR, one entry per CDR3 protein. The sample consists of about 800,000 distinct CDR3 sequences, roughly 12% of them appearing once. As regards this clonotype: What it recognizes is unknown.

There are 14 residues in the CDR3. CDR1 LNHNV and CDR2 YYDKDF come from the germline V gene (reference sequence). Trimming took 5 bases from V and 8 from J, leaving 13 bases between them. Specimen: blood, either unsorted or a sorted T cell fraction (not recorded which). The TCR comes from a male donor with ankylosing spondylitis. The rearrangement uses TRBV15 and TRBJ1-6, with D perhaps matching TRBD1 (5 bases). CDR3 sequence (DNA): TGTGCCACCAGCCGCGGACAATCCTATTCACCCCTCCACTTT. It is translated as CATSRGQSYSPLHF.